This TCR beta chain was captured in a study of identical twins. Unique molecular identifiers were present on the cDNA, and a universal primer site came from template switching. One entry per CDR3 protein, called by TCRdb with MiXCR from the 5' RACE reads. This sample yields approximately 220,000 distinct CDR3 sequences, of which roughly 7.5% are seen a single time; 1.5% to 2.5% belongs to the top ten. V gave up 8 bases and J gave up 7 bases; unmatched junction bases: 10. This CDR3 region has 15 residues. Among all donors, each was a healthy Caucasian. In its sample, this clonotype was seen a few times. Antigen specificity is unknown. Study results and caveats: Instead of following the same donors, the conclusions were based on cross-sectional statistical analysis. There is a chance that invariant MAIT and iNKT cells partially muddied zero-insertion analyses.

This same sample was also part of a study on yellow fever vaccine responses in identical twins.

The clonotype comes from a woman aged 18-29 years in good health. The specimen was memory (CD45RO+) T cells sorted from blood. The chain is built from TRBV12-3 or TRBV12-4 and TRBJ2-1; TRBD2 matches 11 bases. The CDR3 is CASVTGTSGLNEQFF. In nucleotides, the CDR3 is TGTGCCAGCGTGACCGGGACTAGCGGCTTGAATGAGCAGTTCTTC.